This paragraph covers one T cell receptor beta chain sequence. Its antigen is still unknown. Within one base of it there is no much larger clone, and no base qualities were kept. The source of the sample is a study of blood T cell repertoires in COVID-19 (TCRdb year 2020). For the wider study: Samples covering the acute and convalescent phases of COVID-19 were provided by collaborators in the United States, Italy and Spain. HLA class I and class II types, where available, came from metadata supplied by the sample provider rather than from assay-based typing. The repertoires were released in a freely available public database intended as a resource for research on the immune response to SARS-CoV-2. Sample metadata almost always included a de-identified subject ID, COVID-19 status, age in years and sex. The material from the prospective study consisted of cDNA or gDNA derived from T cells, B-cell-depleted T cells, or PBMCs. Deeply sampled blood TCRbeta repertoires from subjects exposed to, actively infected with, or recovered from COVID-19 were included in the dataset. The samples were drawn from two sources: the first 160 participants of the ongoing ImmuneRACE study, and 950 to 1,500 subjects contributed by 6 global collaborators. Here is what the overall study found, with its caveats: How much clinical and demographic metadata was included differed by source and by participant, and the metadata was provided uncurated.

After removal of 8 bases from V and 3 bases from J, the junction retains 4 bases not matched to a gene. The germline V gene supplies CDR1 MNHEY and CDR2 SVGAGI. CDR3 length: 14 amino acids, cysteine to phenylalanine. Of all the DNA, just the CDR3 is kept, 42 bases in frame from base 1. TCRbeta CDR3 regions were amplified from genomic DNA using the immunoSEQ Assay, a bias-controlled multiplex PCR. Per the source publication's procedure: The number of nucleated cells in each sample was estimated by amplification of reference gene primers within the assay. To quantify the absolute abundance of each unique TCRbeta CDR3 rearrangement, sequence reads were collapsed and filtered. For each sample, productive Simpson clonality was calculated as the square root of Simpson's diversity index across productive rearrangements. TCRdb re-hosts the immuneACCESS table, in-frame sequences only. Its copies lack some clones; in the studies checked, an unresolved V gene accounts for under half of them, and the cause for the rest is not known. Clone size and V and J calls were adopted from that table, with D and trimming inferred from the DNA. This sample gives about 15,000 clones in total; roughly 90% of them show up just once. The top ten clonotypes cover 3.1% of the sample.

Whole blood was collected in K2EDTA tubes by collaborating institutions according to the institutions' own protocols. For TCRbeta analysis, collaborator samples were shipped as frozen whole blood, as isolated PBMCs, or as DNA extracted from either sample type. This clonotype originated in a human donor in a cohort sampled during active COVID-19. Rearrangement joined TRBV6-5 to TRBJ1-5; 10 bases in the middle match TRBD1. Sequencing was done on a sample of peripheral blood. The DNA is TGTGCCAGCGGAGGGACAGGGGTCAATCAGCCCCAGCATTTT. It codes for CASGGTGVNQPQHF.